This TCR beta chain stems from a study of cytomegalovirus exposure and HLA in healthy donors. V shed 3 bases and J shed 5 bases, with 7 bases lying between them. This CDR3 has 12 residues. Germline V lookup: CDR1 SGHAT, CDR2 FQNNGV. 13 Jbeta primers and 60 Vbeta primers were used for the PCR. TCRdb's copy holds only in-frame clones and misses some; the assay was immunoSEQ multiplex PCR. The sample carries 150,000 or so clones, over 60% recorded once. Healthy bone marrow donors made up the cohort. With respect to this clone: Its antigen is as yet unknown.

Study conclusions and caveats: Presence/absence analyses took donor sequencing depth as roughly uniform. Sequencing had likely introduced a cluster of highly shared sequence variants as an artifact.

This chain links TRBV11-2 with TRBJ2-5, with a tentative D call TRBD2 (5 bases). Sequenced input: PBMCs. This TCR derives from a female donor in good health and CMV-seronegative. The CDR3 loop is CASSFERETQYF. In DNA form, the CDR3 reads TGTGCCAGCAGCTTCGAGCGGGAGACCCAGTACTTC.